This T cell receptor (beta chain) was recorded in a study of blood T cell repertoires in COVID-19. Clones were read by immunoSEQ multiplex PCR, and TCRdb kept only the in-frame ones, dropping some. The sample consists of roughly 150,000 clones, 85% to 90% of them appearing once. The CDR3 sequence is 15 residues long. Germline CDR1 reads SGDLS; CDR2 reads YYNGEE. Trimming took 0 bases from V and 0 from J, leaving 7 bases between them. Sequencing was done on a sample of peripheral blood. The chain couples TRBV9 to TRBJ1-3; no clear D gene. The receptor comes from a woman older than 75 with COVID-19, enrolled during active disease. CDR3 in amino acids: CASSVDTSSGNTIYF. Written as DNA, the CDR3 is TGTGCCAGCAGCGTAGACACCTCCTCTGGAAACACCATATATTTT.